Sequencing of this T cell receptor (beta chain) was carried out in a study of technical replicates of blood from four donors. Here immunoSEQ multiplex PCR was the method, and the copy in TCRdb shows in-frame clones only, minus some. The sample carries more than 15,000 clones, 70% to 85% recorded once. The CDR3 contains 15 residues. Trimming cost V 5 bases and J 4 bases; bases outside gene matches: 5. The V gene's germline CDR1 is LNHDA and CDR2 SQIVND (reference sequence). This rearrangement joins TRBV19 to TRBJ2-2; 9 bases agree with TRBD1. This TCR was sampled from a human donor in good health. Some clones in this sample may be carry-over from other donors' samples. Sample: PBMCs. For the CDR3, the DNA is TGTGCCAGTAGTTTCGGACAGGGGAGCACCGGGGAGCTGTTTTTT. Protein: CASSFGQGSTGELFF.